A single TCR beta chain is shown here with its context. What it binds is not known. These data originate in a study of cytotoxic CD8 clonotypes in ibrutinib-treated CLL. Overall study findings and caveats: Private clonotypes, not public ones, expanded at ibrutinib response.

TCRdb keeps only in-frame clones here, not all; method: immunoSEQ multiplex PCR. The sample lists 40,000 or so clones, just over 70% occurring once. Germline V gene data show CDR1 as SGHDT and CDR2 as YYEEEE. The CDR3 is 14 amino acids. V gave up 4 bases and J gave up 4 bases; unmatched junction bases: 3. The chain carries TRBV5-6 and TRBJ1-5; TRBD1 matches 9 bases. The origin of this receptor is a human donor with chronic lymphocytic leukemia. This specimen consisted of PBMCs, obtained at disease progression, from a patient treated with ibrutinib. CDR3 DNA sequence: TGTGCCAGCAGCCACGGGACAGGGAATCAGCCCCAGCATTTT. As protein: CASSHGTGNQPQHF.